Each of the 23 T cell receptor beta chains below was sequenced from the same sample in a study of blood T cell repertoires in COVID-19. Produced via immunoSEQ multiplex PCR; TCRdb's table is partial and in-frame only. There are about 72,000 clones in the sample; about 90% occur only once, and under 8.5% lies in the top ten. Material for sequencing was peripheral blood. These TCRs come from a human donor in a cohort sampled during active COVID-19.

The rearrangement joins TRBV6-2 or TRBV6-3 to TRBJ2-5, with 7 bases aligning to TRBD1. Losses at the gene ends were 0 bases for V and 2 bases for J; bases not matched to a gene: 3. Germline CDR1 is MNHEY and CDR2 is SVGEGT. The CDR3 sequence is 15 residues long. CDR3 coding DNA: TGTGCCAGCAGTTACTCAGGGGGCGAACAAGAGACCCAGTACTTC. This translates into CASSYSGGEQETQYF.

The genes are TRBV18 and TRBJ1-6; D is ambiguous. The length of the CDR3 is 15 residues. Germline CDR1 reads KGHSH; CDR2 reads LQKENI. Between the trimmed V and J ends, which lost 2 bases and 5 bases, there was a span of 10 bases. The CDR3 DNA follows: TGTGCCAGCTCACCAAGGAGGCCCGATAATTCACCCCTCCACTTT. Translation gives CASSPRRPDNSPLHF. The variable domain in full, with the rest retrieved from reference TRBV18 and TRBJ1-6, is NAGVMQNPRHLVRRRGQEARLRCSPMKGHSHVYWYRQLPEEGLKFMVYLQKENIIDESGMPKERFSAEFPKEGPSILRIQQVVRGDSAAYFCASSPRRPDNSPLHFGNGTRLTVT.

The J gene is TRBJ1-5, the V gene TRBV28, with 7 positions matching TRBD1. CDR1 and CDR2 (germline): MDHEN, SYDVKM. After removal of 2 bases from V and 4 bases from J, the junction contained 5 bases not matched to a gene. This CDR3 has 15 amino acids. CDR3 coding DNA: TGTGCCAGCAGTTTAAGGTCAGGGGGAAATCAGCCCCAGCATTTT. It translates to CASSLRSGGNQPQHF.

This clone was observed a few times. The chain couples TRBV11-1 to TRBJ2-7, with a weak D call TRBD2 (5 bases). V lost 2 bases to trimming and J lost 5 bases, with 10 bases between them. Germline CDR1 reads SGHAT; CDR2 reads FQDESV (reference sequence). The CDR3 has 13 residues. The chain's CDR3 is CASSLPGLDEQYF. In DNA form, the CDR3 reads TGTGCCAGCAGCTTACCGGGGTTAGACGAGCAGTACTTC.

V is TRBV2 and J is TRBJ2-7; perhaps TRBD1 as D (5 bases). The V end lost 9 bases, the J end lost 3 bases, and 6 bases lay between the germline ends. This CDR3 spans 10 amino acids. From germline, CDR1 is SNHLY and CDR2 FYNNEI. CDR3 DNA sequence: TGTGCCAGGACAGACTACGAGCAGTACTTC. This sequence encodes CARTDYEQYF.

The rearrangement uses TRBV7-3 and TRBJ1-2; tentative D call: TRBD1 (6 bases). Germline loops: CDR1 SGHTA, CDR2 FQGTGA. V was shortened by 2 bases and J by 8 bases, with 18 bases between the two germline ends. CDR3 length equals 15 residues. The CDR3 DNA follows: TGTGCCAGCAGCTTATTCCCGGACAGCGACAGGGGCTACACCTTC. Translation: CASSLFPDSDRGYTF.

This rearrangement joins TRBV7-2 to TRBJ2-7; weak D call: TRBD2 (6 bases). Germline V lookup: CDR1 SGHTA, CDR2 FQGNSA. V was pared by 5 bases and J by 0 bases, with 14 bases between. The CDR3 covers 15 residues. In DNA form, the CDR3 reads TGTGCCAGCAGCCTCTCTAGCGCCTACTCCTACGAGCAGTACTTC. This sequence encodes CASSLSSAYSYEQYF.

The chain is built from TRBV28 and TRBJ2-2; 11 positions agree with TRBD2. CDR3 length: 19 residues. The germline V gene has CDR1 MDHEN and CDR2 SYDVKM. Trimming removed 6 bases from V and 7 bases from J; junction bases left unmatched: 19. The CDR3 loop reads CASSSFDIAGGPIIGELFF. The CDR3 DNA is TGTGCCAGCAGCTCCTTCGATATAGCGGGAGGGCCGATTATCGGGGAGCTGTTTTTT.

V usage is TRBV5-1 and J usage is TRBJ1-3; 10 nucleotides line up with TRBD1. The V gene end was trimmed by 4 bases and the J gene end by 2 bases; junction bases not matched to a gene: 9. The CDR3 has 17 residues. Germline CDR1 reads SGHRS; CDR2 reads YFSETQ. The CDR3 is CASSARLGTGAGNTIYF. The CDR3, as DNA: TGCGCCAGCAGCGCACGCCTCGGGACAGGGGCTGGAAACACCATATATTTT.

The chain joins TRBV7-3 to TRBJ2-3, with 8 positions matching TRBD1. J lost 3 bases, V lost 4 bases, and 3 bases had no gene match. CDR3 length equals 14 residues. CDR1 SGHTA and CDR2 FQGTGA come from the germline V gene. The CDR3 sequence: CASSYTGGTDTQYF. In DNA, the CDR3 is TGTGCCAGCAGCTACACAGGGGGGACAGATACGCAGTATTTT. Together with reference TRBV7-3 and TRBJ2-3, the CDR3 gives the full variable domain: GAGVSQTPSNKVTEKGKYVELRCDPISGHTALYWYRQSLGQGPEFLIYFQGTGAADDSGLPNDRFFAVRPEGSVSTLKIQRTERGDSAVYLCASSYTGGTDTQYFGPGTRLTVL.

The chain links TRBV2 to TRBJ2-1; 8 positions agree with TRBD2. CDR3 length: 15 residues. V was clipped by 8 bases and J by 6 bases; unmatched bases: 12. The germline CDR1 and CDR2 sequences are SNHLY and FYNNEI. In nucleotides, the CDR3 is TGTGCCAGCCAAGAGACGAGCAGCGGGGGCAATGAGCAGTTCTTC. It specifies CASQETSSGGNEQFF. Supplemented by reference TRBV2 and TRBJ2-1, the full variable domain reads EPEVTQTPSHQVTQMGQEVILRCVPISNHLYFYWYRQILGQKVEFLVSFYNNEISEKSEIFDDQFSVERPDGSNFTLKIRSTKLEDSAMYFCASQETSSGGNEQFFGPGTRLTVL.

V and J are TRBV10-3 and TRBJ2-7; D is ambiguous. Per the germline V gene, CDR1 is ENHRY and CDR2 is SYGVKD. V was trimmed by 0 bases and J by 2 bases, leaving 5 bases between them. The CDR3 is made up of 13 amino acids. CDR3 amino acids: CAISESNTYEQYF. CDR3 bases: TGTGCCATCAGTGAGTCGAACACCTACGAGCAGTACTTC.

The chain combines TRBV11-2 with TRBJ2-7; 9 nucleotides align to TRBD1. Germline V gene data show CDR1 as SGHAT and CDR2 as FQNNGV. The CDR3 is 15 amino acids. V was clipped by 2 bases and J by 2 bases; unmatched bases: 4. Here the CDR3 reads CASSLTTGGPYEQYF. Written as DNA, the CDR3 is TGTGCCAGCAGCTTAACGACAGGGGGTCCCTACGAGCAGTACTTC.

The CDR3, as DNA: TGTGCCAGCAGTTTAACCGTCACAGGGCCTGACAATTCACCCCTCCACTTT. Translating it yields CASSLTVTGPDNSPLHF. The V call is TRBV27, the J call TRBJ1-6, with D perhaps TRBD1 (6 bases). Germline V CDR1 and CDR2: MNHEY, SMNVEV (reference sequence). V was shortened by 2 bases and J by 7 bases, with 18 bases between the two germline ends. The CDR3 runs to 17 residues.

This chain connects TRBV7-2 to TRBJ2-2; D gene ambiguous. The CDR3 has 14 residues. Germline V gene lookup returns CDR1 SGHTA and CDR2 FQGNSA. Trimming shortened V by 4 bases and J by 3 bases, and 9 bases separated the two germline ends. CDR3 in DNA: TGTGCCAGCAGCTACTACTCGTACACCGGGGAGCTGTTTTTT. Protein product: CASSYYSYTGELFF.

V usage is TRBV7-9 and J usage is TRBJ1-5; no definite D call. V lost 1 base to trimming and J lost 5 bases, with 6 bases between them. The length of the CDR3 is 13 residues. Per germline, CDR1 SEHNR and CDR2 FQNEAQ (reference sequence). The CDR3 is CASSLGEYQPQHF. Here the CDR3 DNA reads TGTGCCAGCAGCTTAGGGGAGTATCAGCCCCAGCATTTT.

The gene calls are TRBV5-4 and TRBJ2-3; 14 bases map to TRBD2. This CDR3 spans 16 amino acids. Germline CDR1 reads SGHNT; CDR2 reads YYREEE (reference sequence). Unmatched junction bases numbered 2, after V lost 2 bases and J lost 3 bases. This chain's CDR3 is CASSLRLAGGTDTQYF. The CDR3, as DNA: TGTGCCAGCAGCTTAAGACTAGCGGGGGGGACAGATACGCAGTATTTT.

The rearrangement joins TRBV7-8 to TRBJ2-6; 10 positions agree with TRBD1. The CDR3 extends over 19 amino acids. CDR1 is SGHVS and CDR2 is FQNEAQ in the germline V gene. V lost 2 bases to trimming and J lost 2 bases; unmatched junction nucleotides: 9. The CDR3 loop reads CASSLHWDRGRAGANVLTF. Here the CDR3 DNA reads TGTGCCAGCAGCTTACATTGGGACAGGGGACGCGCTGGGGCCAACGTCCTGACTTTC.

The chain combines TRBV11-2 with TRBJ1-1; possible D gene TRBD1, 5 bases. Deletions cut 0 bases from V and 5 bases from J, with 13 bases between. Germline V lookup: CDR1 SGHAT, CDR2 FQNNGV. This CDR3 spans 15 amino acids. CDR3 nucleotides: TGTGCCAGCAGCTTAGACACAGGAGGGTGGACTGAAGCTTTCTTT. Translated: CASSLDTGGWTEAFF. The whole variable domain, filled in from reference TRBV11-2 and TRBJ1-1, reads EAGVAQSPRYKIIEKRQSVAFWCNPISGHATLYWYQQILGQGPKLLIQFQNNGVVDDSQLPKDRFSAERLKGVDSTLKIQPAKLEDSAVYLCASSLDTGGWTEAFFGQGTRLTVV.

The chain has TRBV7-2 and TRBJ2-7; the D is unclear. Trimming took 1 base from V and 0 from J, leaving 13 bases between them. Germline V gene sequence: CDR1 SGHTA, CDR2 FQGNSA. There are 16 residues in the CDR3. The CDR3 DNA is TGTGCCAGCAGCTTAGATCCGGGTGCGACCTCCTACGAGCAGTACTTC. Amino acid sequence: CASSLDPGATSYEQYF.

The gene calls are TRBV28 and TRBJ2-7, with D possibly matching TRBD2 (6 bases). Trimming left V 3 bases short and J 9 bases short, with 18 bases between. The CDR3 runs 14 residues. CDR1 and CDR2 (germline): MDHEN, SYDVKM. In nucleotides, the CDR3 is TGTGCCAGCAGTTTTATCGACGGGAGTGCGTTGCAGTACTTC. This codes for CASSFIDGSALQYF.

This clone was observed once. The chain combines TRBV7-8 with TRBJ2-2, with D maybe TRBD2 (7 bases). Germline CDR1 and CDR2: SGHVS and FQNEAQ. This CDR3 region has 17 residues. V lost 5 bases and J 3 bases, leaving 19 bases between the germline ends. This CDR3 is CASSQSPGGGYTGELFF. The CDR3 DNA follows: TGTGCCAGCAGCCAATCCCCGGGGGGCGGGTACACCGGGGAGCTGTTTTTT.

The chain is built from TRBV7-2 and TRBJ2-5; 10 positions agree with TRBD2. The length of the CDR3 is 14 residues. The V segment lost 5 bases and the J segment 5 bases; nucleotides outside the gene matches: 5. The germline CDR1 and CDR2 sequences are SGHTA and FQGNSA. CDR3 in amino acids: CASSIGLAAETQYF. The CDR3 DNA follows: TGTGCCAGCAGCATCGGACTAGCGGCGGAGACCCAGTACTTC. The variable domain in full, with the rest retrieved from reference TRBV7-2 and TRBJ2-5, is GAGVSQSPSNKVTEKGKDVELRCDPISGHTALYWYRQSLGQGLEFLIYFQGNSAPDKSGLPSDRFSAERTGGSVSTLTIQRTQQEDSAVYLCASSIGLAAETQYFGPGTRLLVL.